This T cell receptor (beta chain) is from a study of CD8 T cells in ankylosing spondylitis. Study results and limitations: In reactive arthritis synovial fluid and blood, some motif variants had been reported before. Disease-linked clones reportedly showed significant enrichment in matched ankylosing spondylitis synovial fluid. What seemed typical of ankylosing spondylitis blood was a TCR beta motif built from roughly 8 highly homologous variants.

This clonotype was recorded many times. Antigen: not known. Researchers built TCR beta libraries using quantitative 5'-RACE with molecular barcodes. In TCRdb, the 5' RACE reads were re-called with MiXCR into one record per CDR3 protein. The repertoire holds some 140,000 distinct CDR3 sequences, roughly 8.8% seen once, with 7.3% in the top ten. The CDR3 covers 15 residues. Germline V CDR1 and CDR2: MNHEY, SVGAGI. Trimming cost V 4 bases and J 5 bases, with 15 bases left between them. The rearrangement links TRBV6-5 to TRBJ2-1; possibly TRBD2 for D (7 bases). The TCR originated in a male donor with ankylosing spondylitis. Source material: synovial fluid, either unsorted or a sorted T cell fraction (not recorded which). The CDR3 protein is CASSWGGALDNEQFF. CDR3 bases: TGTGCCAGCAGTTGGGGGGGCGCGCTCGACAATGAGCAGTTCTTC.